This TCR beta chain was documented in a study of blood T cell repertoires in COVID-19. About the study: T cells, B-cell-depleted T cells, or PBMCs provided the cDNA or gDNA that served as material.

In the authors' methods: Reference gene primer amplification in the assay estimated nucleated cell counts. The data were produced by immunoSEQ multiplex PCR, yet TCRdb's version contains in-frame clones alone and is incomplete. That table is the source of V, J and clone size, and D and trimming were worked out from the DNA. This sample yields roughly 120,000 clones, of which 72% are seen a single time; 7.6% belongs to the top ten. V lost 0 bases to trimming and J lost 5 bases; unmatched junction nucleotides: 5. The CDR3 has 16 residues. The germline V gene has CDR1 LGHNA and CDR2 YNFKEQ. The sequenced sample consisted of peripheral blood. This chain connects TRBV4-2 to TRBJ1-2; TRBD1 aligns across 11 bases. This TCR came from an older woman with acute or convalescent COVID-19. Here the CDR3 reads CASSQEGTGGMYGYTF. For the CDR3, the DNA is TGTGCCAGCAGCCAAGAGGGGACAGGGGGAATGTATGGCTACACCTTC.